This TCR beta chain appears in the sequencing data of a study of T cell responses to AZD1222 COVID-19 vaccine. Generated by immunoSEQ multiplex PCR, the TCRdb table keeps only in-frame clones and is missing some. This table has some 140,000 clones, roughly 90% appearing once. The CDR3 runs to 17 residues. From germline, CDR1 is MNHEY and CDR2 SVGEGT. The V gene end was trimmed by 6 bases and the J gene end by 2 bases; junction bases not matched to a gene: 6. The origin of this receptor is an adult in good health. This sequence joins TRBV6-2 or TRBV6-3 and TRBJ2-1, with 14 nucleotides matching TRBD2. The sequencing used peripheral blood, collected on day 0 of AZD1222 vaccination. Here the CDR3 DNA reads TGTGCCAGCAGCGGACTAGCGGGGGGCAGGACCTACAATGAGCAGTTCTTC. Its protein is CASSGLAGGRTYNEQFF.